Presented here are 27 T cell receptor beta chains from one specimen sequenced in a study of beta chain features in type 1 diabetes. Antigen specificity for these receptors is unknown. Study-wide findings and caveats: Type 1 diabetes patients had TCRB CDR3s that were shorter (moderately but significantly so) in all four CD4+ subsets.

Investigators reverse transcribed all isolated RNA, so they sequenced expressed TCRB transcripts. Assay used: immunoSEQ multiplex PCR; TCRdb lists only in-frame clones, some missing. Among hundreds of thousands of clones, 15% were seen once, and the ten largest hold approximately 0.015%. Input material: naive CD4+ T cells from blood. The receptors shown here come from a man between 18 and 29 years old with type 1 diabetes.

This chain links TRBV6-5 with TRBJ2-3; 7 bases map to TRBD2. Per the germline V gene, CDR1 is MNHEY and CDR2 is SVGAGI. Unmatched junction bases numbered 4, after V lost 4 bases and J lost 0 bases. The CDR3 runs 15 residues. CDR3 protein: CASSSLAASTDTQYF. In DNA form, the CDR3 reads TGTGCCAGCAGTTCCCTAGCGGCCAGCACAGATACGCAGTATTTT.

The chain uses TRBV5-1 and TRBJ2-3, with TRBD1 matching over 7 bases. Losses at the gene ends were 0 bases for V and 5 bases for J; bases not matched to a gene: 6. Germline CDR1 reads SGHRS; CDR2 reads YFSETQ. The CDR3 is 15 amino acids. The CDR3 bases are TGCGCCAGCAGCTTGGCAGGGGCAGGGGGAGATACGCAGTATTTT. It specifies CASSLAGAGGDTQYF.

The chain joins TRBV5-1 to TRBJ1-2; 7 bases fit TRBD1. This CDR3 has 15 amino acids. Trimming removed 4 bases from V and 4 bases from J; junction bases left unmatched: 10. The V gene's germline CDR1 is SGHRS and CDR2 YFSETQ. The CDR3 protein is CASSPDPGQSYGYTF. In nucleotides, the CDR3 is TGCGCCAGCAGCCCCGACCCGGGACAGTCCTATGGCTACACCTTC.

The rearrangement joins TRBV28 to TRBJ2-3; TRBD2 agrees at 10 bases. With 6 bases clipped from V and 4 bases from J, the junction kept 7 bases outside the gene matches. This CDR3 is 15 amino acids long. Germline assignment: CDR1 MDHEN and CDR2 SYDVKM. CDR3 protein: CASSLLAGGSDTQYF. DNA for the CDR3: TGTGCCAGCAGCCTATTAGCGGGGGGTTCAGATACGCAGTATTTT. The full variable domain, rest sourced from reference TRBV28 and TRBJ2-3, is DVKVTQSSRYLVKRTGEKVFLECVQDMDHENMFWYRQDPGLGLRLIYFSYDVKMKEKGDIPEGYSVSREKKERFSLILESASTNQTSMYLCASSLLAGGSDTQYFGPGTRLTVL.

The rearrangement links TRBV30 to TRBJ1-2; a weak D match, TRBD1 (6 bases). The CDR3 sequence is 11 residues long. Germline V CDR1 and CDR2: GTSNPN, SVGIG (reference sequence). V lost 1 base and J 8 bases, leaving 8 bases between the germline ends. The CDR3 DNA reads TGTGCCTGGAGTGGGACAGACGGCTACACCTTC. The encoded protein is CAWSGTDGYTF.

This clone was seen more than once but under ten times. J is TRBJ2-7 and V is TRBV30; 9 nucleotides line up with TRBD1. This CDR3 region has 14 residues. CDR1 is GTSNPN, CDR2 SVGIG, per germline (reference sequence). V trimming: 2 bases; J trimming: 6 bases; junction bases outside the gene matches: 8. CDR3 nucleotides: TGTGCCTGGAGTCTTAGGGACAGGGTTGGCGAGCAGTACTTC. Translation: CAWSLRDRVGEQYF.

The J gene is TRBJ2-6, the V gene TRBV5-1; 9 nucleotides agree with TRBD1. The ends lost 0 bases at V and 2 bases at J; junction bases unmatched: 6. The CDR3 has 18 residues. The germline V gene encodes CDR1 SGHRS and CDR2 YFSETQ. The CDR3 bases are TGCGCCAGCAGCTTGGAACCGGGACAGGGACCTGGGGCCAACGTCCTGACTTTC. It codes for CASSLEPGQGPGANVLTF.

The CDR3 region is CSVRIVDRGDSPLHF. CDR3 nucleotide sequence: TGCAGCGTTAGGATAGTGGACAGGGGCGATTCACCCCTCCACTTT. The rearrangement links TRBV29-1 to TRBJ1-6; TRBD1 agrees at 9 bases. Germline CDR1 SQVTM, CDR2 ANQGSEA. The CDR3 spans 15 residues. The ends lost 5 bases at V and 8 bases at J; junction bases unmatched: 10.

Here the CDR3 DNA reads TGCAGTGCAAAGAGGGGGGGTGAGCAGTACTTC. Translated: CSAKRGGEQYF. The V gene is TRBV20-1, the J gene TRBJ2-7; possible D gene TRBD2, 7 bases. The CDR3 covers 11 residues. Germline V CDR1 and CDR2: DFQATT, SNEGSKA (reference sequence). Trimming stripped 6 bases from V and 7 bases from J, with 13 bases between.

The CDR3 sequence is CASSPYQGQRNTGELFF. The CDR3 coding sequence is TGTGCCAGCAGCCCATACCAGGGACAGCGGAACACCGGGGAGCTGTTTTTT. The V and J genes are TRBV7-9 and TRBJ2-2; 7 nucleotides match TRBD1. The CDR3 runs to 17 residues. CDR1 and CDR2 from the germline V gene are SEHNR and FQNEAQ (reference sequence). Losses at the gene ends were 5 bases for V and 1 base for J; bases not matched to a gene: 10.

In this sample, this clone turned up a few times. The rearrangement uses TRBV30 and TRBJ1-3; D is unresolved. The CDR3 runs to 14 residues. Germline lookup yields CDR1 GTSNPN and CDR2 SVGIG (reference sequence). Trimming cost V 0 bases and J 7 bases, with 13 bases left between them. The CDR3 nucleotides read TGTGCCTGGAGTGTAAACGGGGTTAGGAACACCATATATTTT. Translated: CAWSVNGVRNTIYF. The full variable domain, rest sourced from reference TRBV30 and TRBJ1-3, is SQTIHQWPATLVQPVGSPLSLECTVEGTSNPNLYWYRQAAGRGLQLLFYSVGIGQISSEVPQNLSASRPQDRQFILSSKKLLLSDSGFYLCAWSVNGVRNTIYFGEGSWLTVV.

This clone came up a few times. The CDR3 protein is CASSSQGAKQFF. CDR3 coding DNA: TGTGCCAGCAGCTCCCAGGGGGCCAAGCAGTTCTTC. The genes are TRBV7-2 and TRBJ2-1; TRBD1 matches 8 bases. The CDR3 runs 12 residues. The V and J ends lost 4 bases and 11 bases, in that order; junction bases with no gene match: 4. Germline CDR1 and CDR2: SGHTA and FQGNSA.

The rearrangement uses TRBV4-1 and TRBJ2-7, with 7 nucleotides matching TRBD1. J gave up 7 bases and V 3 bases, and 12 bases lay outside the gene matches. Germline values: CDR1 MGHRA, CDR2 YSYEKL. This CDR3 has 15 amino acids. CDR3 protein: CASSQDGEGAREQYF. CDR3 bases: TGCGCCAGCAGCCAGGATGGTGAGGGGGCGAGGGAGCAGTACTTC.

This clone has only a few counts. V gene TRBV7-2 combines with J gene TRBJ2-4; 7 nucleotides line up with TRBD1. Trimming removed 3 bases from V and 8 bases from J; junction bases left unmatched: 13. The CDR3 runs 16 residues. The germline gives CDR1 SGHTA, CDR2 FQGNSA. As DNA, the CDR3 is TGTGCCAGCAGCTTCGTGGGACAGACGTCGAAGTACATTCAGTACTTC. Translated, it gives CASSFVGQTSKYIQYF.

This clone came up a few times. This sequence joins TRBV2 and TRBJ2-3, with a possible D match to TRBD2 (6 bases). The CDR3 contains 15 residues. Trimming took 3 bases from V and 3 from J, leaving 13 bases between them. The germline CDR1 and CDR2 sequences are SNHLY and FYNNEI. The CDR3 coding sequence is TGTGCCAGCAGTGATGGGGGACGGGGGACAGATACGCAGTATTTT. It codes for CASSDGGRGTDTQYF.

This chain joins TRBV5-1 and TRBJ1-2; weak D call: TRBD1 (5 bases). V was cut by 0 bases and J by 6 bases, with 9 bases left in between. This CDR3 is built from 13 residues. Germline CDR1 and CDR2: SGHRS and YFSETQ. CDR3 loop: CASSLGTGHGYTF. The CDR3 DNA reads TGCGCCAGCAGCTTGGGAACAGGCCATGGCTACACCTTC.

This clone was observed a handful of times. The J gene is TRBJ1-1, the V gene TRBV29-1; 8 nucleotides align to TRBD1. In germline, CDR1 is SQVTM, CDR2 ANQGSEA. The CDR3 has 14 amino acids. The junction had 12 bases not matched to a gene; V was cut back by 6 bases and J by 6 bases. The CDR3 here is CSVAPRRGLAEAFF. In DNA, the CDR3 is TGCAGCGTAGCCCCCCGCAGGGGGCTTGCTGAAGCTTTCTTT.

This clone was observed once. This chain connects TRBV7-6 to TRBJ2-7; D gene uncertain. The CDR3 consists of 13 residues. V lost 1 base and J lost 0, with 4 bases in between. Germline CDR1 is SGHVS and CDR2 is FNYEAQ. In DNA form, the CDR3 reads TGTGCCAGCAGCTTAGAGCACTCCTACGAGCAGTACTTC. As protein: CASSLEHSYEQYF.

The chain employs TRBV6-5 and TRBJ1-6; D is ambiguous. The germline V and J ends were trimmed by 6 bases and 11 bases, with 14 bases remaining between them. Germline CDR1 MNHEY, CDR2 SVGAGI. The CDR3 consists of 13 residues. Here the CDR3 reads CASRTTPLTPLHF. CDR3 coding DNA: TGTGCCAGCAGGACGACACCCCTGACACCCCTCCACTTT.

This clone was recorded a few times. V is TRBV5-4 and J is TRBJ2-1; maybe TRBD2 (6 bases). This CDR3 is built from 16 residues. Germline-derived CDR1 and CDR2 are SGHNT and YYREEE (reference sequence). Trimming took off 4 bases at V and 2 bases at J, with 16 bases between the two ends. This chain's CDR3 is CASSHRGGIPYNEQFF. In DNA form, the CDR3 reads TGTGCCAGCAGCCATAGGGGCGGGATCCCCTACAATGAGCAGTTCTTC.

This chain links TRBV28 with TRBJ2-1; the D gene is possibly TRBD1 (5 bases). V was cut by 7 bases and J by 5 bases, with 21 bases left in between. The CDR3 contains 16 residues. The germline V gene has CDR1 MDHEN and CDR2 SYDVKM. The CDR3 DNA reads as TGTGCCAGCACCCAACCCCCAGGGTTCTACAACAATGAGCAGTTCTTC. Its protein product is CASTQPPGFYNNEQFF.

The V call is TRBV5-6, the J call TRBJ2-3; the D gene is possibly TRBD2 (5 bases). Trimming took 2 bases from V and 5 from J, leaving 9 bases between them. The CDR3 consists of 13 residues. In germline, CDR1 is SGHDT, CDR2 YYEEEE. In nucleotides, the CDR3 is TGTGCCAGCAGCTTACGAGAGGGAGATACGCAGTATTTT. Its protein product is CASSLREGDTQYF.

This chain joins TRBV5-1 and TRBJ2-7; 9 nucleotides line up with TRBD1. Germline V CDR1 and CDR2: SGHRS, YFSETQ. This CDR3 comprises 15 residues. With 4 bases clipped from V and 2 bases from J, the junction kept 7 bases outside the gene matches. CDR3 DNA sequence: TGCGCCAGCAGCGAACCGGGACAGGGCGCCTACGAGCAGTACTTC. It encodes CASSEPGQGAYEQYF.

The table lists this clone with a few counts. The chain combines TRBV4-1 with TRBJ2-7; D uncertain. V gave up 0 bases and J gave up 5 bases, with 14 bases separating them. The germline CDR1 and CDR2 sequences are MGHRA and YSYEKL. This CDR3 is built from 15 residues. CDR3 amino acids: CASSQDIARRNEQYF. Here the CDR3 DNA reads TGCGCCAGCAGCCAAGACATAGCCCGACGAAACGAGCAGTACTTC.

This chain uses TRBV11-1 with TRBJ2-1, with D perhaps TRBD2 (6 bases). This CDR3 is built from 17 residues. Looked up from germline, CDR1 is SGHAT and CDR2 is FQDESV (reference sequence). V shed 3 bases and J shed 3 bases, with 18 bases lying between them. CDR3 nucleotides: TGTGCCAGCAGCTTTTTCGCGAGGGACTCCTACTACAATGAGCAGTTCTTC. Translation gives CASSFFARDSYYNEQFF.

This chain uses TRBV28 with TRBJ2-3, with a weak D call TRBD1 (5 bases). This CDR3 has 15 residues. Germline V gives CDR1 MDHEN, CDR2 SYDVKM. V gave up 5 bases and J gave up 4 bases, with 16 bases separating them. The CDR3 region is CASSPTGAGSDTQYF. DNA of the CDR3: TGTGCCAGCAGTCCTACAGGCGCCGGGTCAGATACGCAGTATTTT. Full variable domain (rest looked up from reference TRBV28 and TRBJ2-3): DVKVTQSSRYLVKRTGEKVFLECVQDMDHENMFWYRQDPGLGLRLIYFSYDVKMKEKGDIPEGYSVSREKKERFSLILESASTNQTSMYLCASSPTGAGSDTQYFGPGTRLTVL.

The chain uses TRBV28 and TRBJ1-2, with a weak D call TRBD1 (6 bases). The germline V gene encodes CDR1 MDHEN and CDR2 SYDVKM. The CDR3 runs to 12 residues. Deletions cut 5 bases from V and 7 bases from J, with 11 bases between. CDR3 sequence (DNA): TGTGCCAGCAGTGTACAGGGTCCTGGCTACACCTTC. Translating gives CASSVQGPGYTF.